A single sample gave rise to the 27 T cell receptor beta chains below, sequenced in a study of shared clonotypes between healthy human individuals. The repertoire was sequenced with immunoSEQ multiplex PCR; TCRdb's copy has only in-frame clones and lacks some. The sample shows hundreds of thousands of clones, more than 70% of them seen only once. Sample: memory CD4+ T cells sorted from blood. The sample's subset: CD45RA-negative fraction. Receptor source: a woman in her 30s in good health.

Points on this clone: A much larger clone differs by one base, so this may be a read error. The chain employs TRBV6-1 and TRBJ2-3; D is unresolved. There are 11 residues in the CDR3. V lost 6 bases and J 2 bases, leaving 3 bases between the germline ends. Germline CDR1 reads MNHNS; CDR2 reads SASEGT. CDR3 coding DNA: TGTGCCAGCAGATCCACAGATACGCAGTATTTT. Translated: CASRSTDTQYF.

The chain joins TRBV28 to TRBJ2-7; D ambiguous. Trimming removed 2 bases at V and 5 bases at J, with 13 bases between. The CDR3 loop spans 14 amino acids. Germline V lookup: CDR1 MDHEN, CDR2 SYDVKM. As DNA, the CDR3 is TGTGCCAGCAGTTTAAGGTTCTTGAGCGACGAGCAGTACTTC. Translating gives CASSLRFLSDEQYF.

The rearrangement links TRBV7-8 to TRBJ1-5; no clear D. Deletions cut 6 bases from V and 2 bases from J, with 14 bases between. The CDR3 contains 15 residues. Germline V gives CDR1 SGHVS, CDR2 FQNEAQ. The CDR3 DNA reads TGTGCCAGCAGGCAAACCCGGGGAGGCAATCAGCCCCAGCATTTT. This encodes CASRQTRGGNQPQHF.

The J gene is TRBJ2-7, the V gene TRBV10-2; the D is unclear. Germline V lookup: CDR1 WSHSY, CDR2 SAAADI. V lost 6 bases and J 0 bases, leaving 6 bases between the germline ends. The CDR3 extends over 12 amino acids. The CDR3 loop is CASSASSYEQYF. CDR3 DNA: TGCGCCAGCAGCGCGAGCTCCTACGAGCAGTACTTC.

The gene calls are TRBV5-1 and TRBJ1-4; D uncertain. Germline-derived CDR1 and CDR2 are SGHRS and YFSETQ. V was cut by 0 bases and J by 5 bases, with 5 bases left in between. This CDR3 has 13 amino acids. CDR3 residues: CASSLAHNEKLFF. Here the CDR3 DNA reads TGCGCCAGCAGCTTGGCCCACAATGAAAAACTGTTTTTT. Together with reference TRBV5-1 and TRBJ1-4, the CDR3 gives the full variable domain: KAGVTQTPRYLIKTRGQQVTLSCSPISGHRSVSWYQQTPGQGLQFLFEYFSETQRNKGNFPGRFSGRQFSNSRSEMNVSTLELGDSALYLCASSLAHNEKLFFGSGTQLSVL.

This rearrangement joins TRBV15 to TRBJ2-7; 8 positions match TRBD2. In germline, CDR1 is LNHNV, CDR2 YYDKDF (reference sequence). This CDR3 region has 16 residues. V lost 0 bases to trimming and J lost 2 bases; unmatched junction nucleotides: 6. CDR3 bases: TGTGCCACCAGCAGAGATCTGGGTAGCGGGGCCTACGAGCAGTACTTC. Its translation is CATSRDLGSGAYEQYF. The full variable domain, in which reference TRBV15 and TRBJ2-7 provide the parts outside the CDR3, is DAMVIQNPRYQVTQFGKPVTLSCSQTLNHNVMYWYQQKSSQAPKLLFHYYDKDFNNEADTPDNFQSRRPNTSFCFLDIRSPGLGDTAMYLCATSRDLGSGAYEQYFGPGTRLTVT.

The J gene is TRBJ2-7, the V gene TRBV7-6, with TRBD2 matching over 10 bases. Germline trimming cut 5 bases from V and 2 bases from J; bases unmatched to any gene: 9. CDR1 is SGHVS, CDR2 FNYEAQ, per germline. The CDR3 runs 16 residues. The CDR3: CASSLASSGGTYEQYF. Written as DNA, the CDR3 is TGTGCCAGCAGCCTGGCCTCTAGCGGGGGAACCTACGAGCAGTACTTC.

This clone is a singleton in its sample. The genes are TRBV18 and TRBJ2-7; TRBD2 might be the D (6 bases). From germline, CDR1 is KGHSH and CDR2 LQKENI. This CDR3 has 13 residues. Between the trimmed V and J ends, which lost 6 bases and 5 bases, there was a span of 14 bases. The CDR3 region has the DNA TGTGCCAGCTCGCGGGGTTTAGCTGACGAGCAGTACTTC. Protein sequence: CASSRGLADEQYF.

This clone occurred many times. The V call is TRBV6-1, the J call TRBJ1-5; unclear D gene. Trimming left V 4 bases short and J 2 bases short, with 12 bases between. Germline V gene data show CDR1 as MNHNS and CDR2 as SASEGT. This CDR3 contains 15 residues. The CDR3 here is CASSAQIVGNQPQHF. CDR3 nucleotides: TGTGCCAGCAGTGCCCAGATTGTAGGCAATCAGCCCCAGCATTTT.

The rearrangement links TRBV5-1 to TRBJ2-2, with 9 bases that match TRBD2. J was trimmed by 5 bases and V by 2 bases; bases with no gene match: 10. This CDR3 has 17 amino acids. Germline CDR1 reads SGHRS; CDR2 reads YFSETQ. The CDR3 sequence: CASSFPRGAGGTGELFF. CDR3 sequence (DNA): TGCGCCAGCAGCTTCCCTCGGGGAGCGGGAGGAACCGGGGAGCTGTTTTTT.

The V and J genes are TRBV5-6 and TRBJ2-2; 7 bases map to TRBD2. Looked up from germline, CDR1 is SGHDT and CDR2 is YYEEEE. Trimming took 2 bases from V and 5 from J; bases not matched to a gene: 6. The CDR3 loop spans 15 amino acids. CDR3 sequence (DNA): TGTGCCAGCAGCTTCAGGAGCGGGGCTACCGGGGAGCTGTTTTTT. Translating it yields CASSFRSGATGELFF.

CDR3 residues: CASSGLRTEAFF. DNA of the CDR3: TGTGCCAGCAGTGGTTTACGTACTGAAGCTTTCTTT. The chain uses TRBV27 and TRBJ1-1, with D hard to call. V was trimmed by 5 bases and J by 5 bases, leaving 9 bases between them. The CDR3 length is 12 residues. CDR1 is MNHEY and CDR2 is SMNVEV in the germline V gene (reference sequence).

The chain links TRBV10-3 to TRBJ2-7; D may match TRBD1 or TRBD2 (8 bases each). The CDR3 sequence is 20 residues long. Germline V gene data show CDR1 as ENHRY and CDR2 as SYGVKD. Trimming shortened V by 0 bases and J by 4 bases, and 28 bases separated the two germline ends. As DNA, the CDR3 is TGTGCCATCAGTGAGTCGACAGGGGTCCGGGGGGGACTAAAGAAATACGAGCAGTACTTC. It is translated as CAISESTGVRGGLKKYEQYF.

The chain is built from TRBV10-1 and TRBJ2-1; 15 nucleotides agree with TRBD2. Per germline, CDR1 WNHNN and CDR2 SYGVQD (reference sequence). This CDR3 is 16 amino acids long. V dropped 0 bases and J dropped 7; count of bases not matched to a gene: 1. CDR3 sequence: CASSESGLAGGNEQFF. The CDR3 DNA follows: TGCGCCAGCAGTGAGTCCGGACTAGCGGGAGGGAATGAGCAGTTCTTC.

The chain's CDR3 is CASSQEPPASGTGGWYTEAFF. As DNA, the CDR3 is TGCGCCAGCAGCCAAGAGCCCCCCGCCTCCGGGACAGGGGGTTGGTACACTGAAGCTTTCTTT. V and J are TRBV4-1 and TRBJ1-1, with 11 bases lining up with TRBD1. CDR3 length: 21 amino acids. J lost 3 bases, V lost 0 bases, and 18 bases had no gene match. The germline gives CDR1 MGHRA, CDR2 YSYEKL.

Concerning this clone itself: Other nucleotide sequences from this sample produce the same CDR3. The J gene is TRBJ1-4, the V gene TRBV4-2; maybe TRBD1 (5 bases). The V end was cut by 1 base, the J end by 5 bases, with 8 bases between. CDR3 size: 14 residues. Germline V gene sequence: CDR1 LGHNA, CDR2 YNFKEQ. CDR3 nucleotide sequence: TGTGCCAGCAGCCAAGGACAGCTCAATGAAAAACTGTTTTTT. It specifies CASSQGQLNEKLFF.

The CDR3 spells CASSARKDSLMNTEAFF. The CDR3 coding sequence is TGTGCCAGTAGTGCAAGGAAGGACAGTCTTATGAACACTGAAGCTTTCTTT. The chain carries TRBV19 and TRBJ1-1; TRBD1 might be the D (6 bases). Germline V lookup: CDR1 LNHDA, CDR2 SQIVND (reference sequence). The CDR3 extends over 17 amino acids. V dropped 5 bases and J dropped 0 bases, with 19 bases sitting between them. The variable domain in full, completed from reference TRBV19 and TRBJ1-1, reads DGGITQSPKYLFRKEGQNVTLSCEQNLNHDAMYWYRQDPGQGLRLIYYSQIVNDFQKGDIAEGYSVSREKKESFPLTVTSAQKNPTAFYLCASSARKDSLMNTEAFFGQGTRLTVV.

The rearrangement joins TRBV4-1 to TRBJ2-5; the D gene is possibly TRBD1 (6 bases). Germline assignment: CDR1 MGHRA and CDR2 YSYEKL. With 1 base removed from V and 2 bases from J, the gap between germline ends came to 11 bases. This CDR3 is built from 15 residues. This CDR3 reads CASSQVDRNQETQYF. The CDR3 bases are TGCGCCAGCAGCCAAGTAGACAGGAATCAAGAGACCCAGTACTTC.

V is TRBV27 and J is TRBJ2-7; TRBD1 agrees at 7 bases. V lost 0 bases to trimming and J lost 7 bases; unmatched junction nucleotides: 6. CDR3 length: 14 residues. Germline V CDR1 and CDR2: MNHEY, SMNVEV (reference sequence). As DNA, the CDR3 is TGTGCCAGCAGTTTATCGCAGGGGGTGGGAGAGCAGTACTTC. Translating it yields CASSLSQGVGEQYF.

J is TRBJ2-7 and V is TRBV10-3; 7 bases fit TRBD1. The CDR3 is 14 amino acids. With 6 bases clipped from V and 2 bases from J, the junction kept 7 bases outside the gene matches. Germline CDR1 ENHRY, CDR2 SYGVKD. The CDR3, as DNA: TGTGCCATCAGCGGGGACAGTTGGGCCTACGAGCAGTACTTC. Translation: CAISGDSWAYEQYF.

This clone was seen repeatedly, ten times or more. The chain is built from TRBV6-5 and TRBJ2-7, with 7 bases identical to TRBD1. Per the germline V gene, CDR1 is MNHEY and CDR2 is SVGAGI. Trimming cost V 6 bases and J 0 bases; bases outside gene matches: 5. The CDR3 is made up of 14 amino acids. CDR3 in amino acids: CASRLQGNSYEQYF. The DNA for the CDR3 is TGTGCCAGCAGACTACAGGGGAACTCCTACGAGCAGTACTTC.

The rearrangement uses TRBV25-1 and TRBJ2-1; 7 nucleotides match TRBD1. With V trimmed by 10 bases and J by 9 bases, 15 bases remained unmatched. This CDR3 is built from 14 residues. Germline V lookup: CDR1 MGHDK, CDR2 SYGVNS. CDR3 sequence: CATRTGLTGVEQFF. Here the CDR3 DNA reads TGTGCCACACGGACAGGATTAACAGGGGTTGAGCAGTTCTTC.

The V call is TRBV6-5, the J call TRBJ1-4, with a weak D call TRBD1 (5 bases). This CDR3 has 13 residues. Germline V gives CDR1 MNHEY, CDR2 SVGAGI. Between the trimmed V and J ends, which lost 8 bases and 7 bases, there was a span of 14 bases. The CDR3 loop is CASGQGFGEKLFF. The CDR3 DNA follows: TGTGCCAGCGGCCAGGGTTTTGGTGAAAAACTGTTTTTT.

The genes are TRBV27 and TRBJ2-7; D remains unclear. The CDR3 contains 14 residues. V lost 5 bases and J lost 2, with 13 bases in between. The germline CDR1 and CDR2 sequences are MNHEY and SMNVEV (reference sequence). The CDR3 spells CASSPSRIAYEQYF. CDR3 in DNA: TGTGCCAGCAGTCCCAGCAGGATCGCCTACGAGCAGTACTTC.

V and J are TRBV7-3 and TRBJ2-2; D is uncertain. This CDR3 has 13 amino acids. V dropped 4 bases and J dropped 4 bases, with 7 bases sitting between them. Germline CDR1 reads SGHTA; CDR2 reads FQGTGA. CDR3 sequence (DNA): TGTGCCAGCAGCTCAATTGGCACCGGGGAGCTGTTTTTT. Translation: CASSSIGTGELFF.

The chain links TRBV19 to TRBJ2-2; the match to TRBD2 covers 12 bases. CDR3 size: 17 residues. Germline CDR1 and CDR2: LNHDA and SQIVND (reference sequence). Trimming took 6 bases from V and 5 from J; bases not matched to a gene: 10. The CDR3 sequence is CASSTNALAGGTGELFF. The CDR3 DNA follows: TGTGCCAGTAGCACTAACGCACTAGCGGGAGGTACCGGGGAGCTGTTTTTT.

The chain couples TRBV27 to TRBJ2-7; no clear D. The V gene's germline CDR1 is MNHEY and CDR2 SMNVEV (reference sequence). The CDR3 spans 13 residues. The germline V and J ends were trimmed by 7 bases and 2 bases, with 12 bases remaining between them. Written as DNA, the CDR3 is TGTGCCAGCACCGCTAGGGAAACCTACGAGCAGTACTTC. Amino acid sequence: CASTARETYEQYF.